This section outlines one T cell receptor beta chain sequence together with its context. Its antigen is undetermined. The sample belongs to a study of metastatic and nonmetastatic thyroid tumors. About the study: Malignant thyroid and benign thyroid patients provided blood and tumor or nodule tissue whose repertoires were compared.

Notes on the study in general: In blood and tumor, TCR beta diversity was reportedly significantly higher in malignant thyroid tumors than in benign nodules.

The CDR3 contains 14 residues. V was clipped by 2 bases and J by 8 bases, with 13 bases between them. Germline V gives CDR1 SGHVS, CDR2 FNYEAQ. No patient had received any treatment before thyroid surgery. Original handling: Clinicopathological groups differed in CDR3, with these differences serving to build a distant-metastasis classifier for papillary thyroid cancer. TCRdb re-called the PCR reads through MiXCR. The V and J calls and clone size are TCRdb's, not the authors'. The table includes fewer than 15,000 clones, roughly 29% detected once. Sequencing used tumor tissue. The chain recombines TRBV7-6 with TRBJ2-1; no definite D call. This receptor was taken from a male donor with papillary thyroid cancer or a benign thyroid nodule (not recorded which). Some clones in this sample may be carry-over from other donors' samples. The CDR3: CASSLRLEPHEQFF. In DNA, the CDR3 is TGTGCCAGCAGCTTAAGGCTTGAGCCCCATGAGCAGTTCTTC.